The 3 T cell receptor beta chains below come from one sample, sequenced in a study of CD8+ T cells in alopecia areata. Extraction and reverse transcription of RNA yielded cDNA as the sequencing template. The repertoire was sequenced with immunoSEQ multiplex PCR; TCRdb's copy has only in-frame clones and lacks some. The data contain about 150,000 clones, around 54% of them seen just once; the ten biggest clones take up around 4.8%. Sequenced material: CD4+ T cells sorted from blood. The source is a human donor in good health.

The table lists this clone with a few counts. The chain joins TRBV10-3 to TRBJ2-5; TRBD2 matches at 8 bases. The CDR3 extends over 14 amino acids. Trimming took 4 bases from V and 1 from J; bases not matched to a gene: 2. Germline values: CDR1 ENHRY, CDR2 SYGVKD. This CDR3 reads CAISVGTSQETQYF. Here the CDR3 DNA reads TGTGCCATCAGTGTTGGGACTAGCCAAGAGACCCAGTACTTC.

V usage is TRBV28 and J usage is TRBJ1-3; TRBD1 might be the D (5 bases). Germline CDR1 is MDHEN and CDR2 is SYDVKM. This CDR3 has 11 amino acids. V was trimmed by 5 bases and J by 8 bases, leaving 7 bases between them. The CDR3 region is CASSQGHTIYF. CDR3 sequence (DNA): TGTGCCAGCAGTCAGGGACACACCATATATTTT.

Concerning this clone itself: Distinct nucleotide sequences in the sample also encode this CDR3. The CDR3, as DNA: TGTGCCAGCAGTTATGGGGAGACCCAGTACTTC. It yields the protein CASSYGETQYF. The genes are TRBV6-5 and TRBJ2-5; D not certain. This CDR3 contains 11 residues. V lost 3 bases and J 5 bases, leaving 4 bases between the germline ends. The V gene's germline CDR1 is MNHEY and CDR2 SVGAGI.